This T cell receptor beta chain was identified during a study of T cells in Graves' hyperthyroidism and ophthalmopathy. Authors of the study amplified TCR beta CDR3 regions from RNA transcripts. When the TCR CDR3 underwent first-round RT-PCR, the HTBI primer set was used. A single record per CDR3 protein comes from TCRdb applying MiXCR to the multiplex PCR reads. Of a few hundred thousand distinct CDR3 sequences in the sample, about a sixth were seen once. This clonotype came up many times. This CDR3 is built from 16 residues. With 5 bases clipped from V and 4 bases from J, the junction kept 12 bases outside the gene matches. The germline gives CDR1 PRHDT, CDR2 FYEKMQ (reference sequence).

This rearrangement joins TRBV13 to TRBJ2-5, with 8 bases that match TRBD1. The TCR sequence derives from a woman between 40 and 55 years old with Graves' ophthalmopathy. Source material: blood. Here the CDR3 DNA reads TGTGCCAGCAGCACCTCTTGGACAGGGATAGGAGAGACCCAGTACTTC. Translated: CASSTSWTGIGETQYF. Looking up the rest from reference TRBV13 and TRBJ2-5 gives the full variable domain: AAGVIQSPRHLIKEKRETATLKCYPIPRHDTVYWYQQGPGQDPQFLISFYEKMQSDKGSIPDRFSAQQFSDYHSELNMSSLELGDSALYFCASSTSWTGIGETQYFGPGTRLLVL.